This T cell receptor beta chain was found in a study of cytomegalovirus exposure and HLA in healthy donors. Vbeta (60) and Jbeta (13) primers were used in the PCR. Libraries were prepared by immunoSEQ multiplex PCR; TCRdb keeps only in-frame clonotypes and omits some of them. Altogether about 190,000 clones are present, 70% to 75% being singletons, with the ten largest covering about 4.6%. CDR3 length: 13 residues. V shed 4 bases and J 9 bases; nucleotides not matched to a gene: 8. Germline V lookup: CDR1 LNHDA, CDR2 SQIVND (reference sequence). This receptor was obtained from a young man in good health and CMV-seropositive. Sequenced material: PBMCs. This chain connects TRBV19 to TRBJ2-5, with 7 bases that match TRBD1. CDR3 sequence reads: CASSTGQVGAQYF. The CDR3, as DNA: TGTGCCAGTAGTACCGGACAGGTTGGGGCCCAGTACTTC.